This T cell receptor (beta chain) was sequenced in a study of T cell changes during pregnancy in multiple sclerosis (dated by TCRdb to about 2019). Context from the whole study: Changes in the T cell repertoire over the course of pregnancy were examined in this study in women with multiple sclerosis.

Of note for this clone: It has no known antigen specificity. No much larger clone is present one base from it, and per-base qualities are unavailable.

Based on the germline V gene (reference sequence), the CDR1 and CDR2 sequences are LNHDA and SQIVND. Cut back by 4 bases and 4 bases, the V and J ends lie 11 bases apart. The CDR3, from cysteine to phenylalanine, totals 14 residues. Left in the record is the CDR3 DNA by itself, 42 bases read in frame from the first base. The library was generated by the immunoSEQ multiplex PCR assay. TCRdb took over this immuneACCESS table, retaining in-frame rearrangements with V and J assigned. Such tables are incomplete; in checked studies, under half of the missing clones stem from an unresolved V gene, and the remainder is unexplained. This sample comprises approximately 51,000 clones, 94% of them detected only once. The ten largest clones represent around 0.6% of the sample.

The rearrangement joined TRBV19 to TRBJ1-5, with TRBD1 as a weak D call on 5 bases. The clonotype comes from a female donor with multiple sclerosis, enrolled in a pregnancy study. Sequencing was performed on CD4+ T cells from peripheral blood mononuclear cells, taken in the second trimester of pregnancy. DNA sequence: TGTGCCAGTAGTAGACAGCAAAATAATCAGCCCCAGCATTTT. Its coded protein is CASSRQQNNQPQHF.